Presented here are 6 T cell receptor beta chains from one specimen sequenced in a study of identifying expanded T cells in peripheral blood. The protocol was immunoSEQ multiplex PCR, while the TCRdb copy is restricted to in-frame clones and leaves out a portion. The sample holds about 110,000 clones; approximately 90% are singletons and the top ten take 7% to 9%. The sample consisted of blood. The receptors derive from a person aged 18 to 70 in good health.

The rearrangement uses TRBV5-6 and TRBJ2-1, with 7 bases fitting TRBD2. Germline V gene sequence: CDR1 SGHDT, CDR2 YYEEEE. The V segment lost 3 bases and the J segment 10 bases; nucleotides outside the gene matches: 13. There are 15 residues in the CDR3. The CDR3 region is CASSWRLASGSEQFF. The DNA of the CDR3 is TGTGCCAGCAGCTGGAGACTAGCTTCAGGGTCGGAGCAGTTCTTC. The whole variable domain, remainder taken from reference TRBV5-6 and TRBJ2-1, is DAGVTQSPTHLIKTRGQQVTLRCSPKSGHDTVSWYQQALGQGPQFIFQYYEEEERQRGNFPDRFSGHQFPNYSSELNVNALLLGDSALYLCASSWRLASGSEQFFGPGTRLTVL.

Here the CDR3 reads CASSESNLIEQYF. In DNA, the CDR3 is TGCGCCAGCAGTGAGTCGAACCTCATCGAGCAGTACTTC. V is TRBV10-1 and J is TRBJ2-7; no definite D call. CDR3 length: 13 residues. Deletions cut 0 bases from V and 6 bases from J, with 9 bases between. CDR1 WNHNN and CDR2 SYGVQD come from the germline V gene (reference sequence).

The chain links TRBV12-5 to TRBJ2-7; 8 bases fit TRBD1. The CDR3 consists of 13 residues. Germline CDR1 is LGHNT and CDR2 is FRNRAP. Germline trimming cut 1 base from V and 9 bases from J; bases unmatched to any gene: 5. The CDR3 DNA reads as TGTGCTAGTGGTTTGGAACGACAGGGGCGGCAGTACTTC. Translation gives CASGLERQGRQYF. The variable domain in full, with the rest retrieved from reference TRBV12-5 and TRBJ2-7, is DARVTQTPRHKVTEMGQEVTMRCQPILGHNTVFWYRQTMMQGLELLAYFRNRAPLDDSGMPKDRFSAEMPDATLATLKIQPSEPRDSAVYFCASGLERQGRQYFGPGTRLTVT.

This chain links TRBV5-4 with TRBJ2-7; tentatively, D is TRBD2 (5 bases). CDR1 is SGHNT, CDR2 YYREEE, per germline (reference sequence). The CDR3 is made up of 14 amino acids. Trimming left V 1 base short and J 2 bases short, with 10 bases between. CDR3 residues: CASSLMGDTYEQYF. DNA of the CDR3: TGTGCCAGCAGCTTGATGGGAGATACCTACGAGCAGTACTTC.

This chain joins TRBV7-2 and TRBJ2-1; weak D call: TRBD2 (7 bases). Trimming removed 5 bases at V and 9 bases at J, with 14 bases between. The germline V gene encodes CDR1 SGHTA and CDR2 FQGNSA. The CDR3 is 13 residues long. The CDR3 DNA sequence: TGTGCCAGCAGCGGGGGGGCAGACTTTGAGCAGTTCTTC. Protein: CASSGGADFEQFF.

Only a few counts were recorded for this clone. V is TRBV5-1 and J is TRBJ2-5, with 7 bases fitting TRBD2. Germline CDR1 and CDR2: SGHRS and YFSETQ. The CDR3 loop spans 14 amino acids. Trimming took 4 bases from V and 4 from J; bases not matched to a gene: 7. The chain's CDR3 is CASSLTSERETQYF. CDR3 in DNA: TGCGCCAGCAGCCTAACTAGCGAGCGAGAGACCCAGTACTTC.